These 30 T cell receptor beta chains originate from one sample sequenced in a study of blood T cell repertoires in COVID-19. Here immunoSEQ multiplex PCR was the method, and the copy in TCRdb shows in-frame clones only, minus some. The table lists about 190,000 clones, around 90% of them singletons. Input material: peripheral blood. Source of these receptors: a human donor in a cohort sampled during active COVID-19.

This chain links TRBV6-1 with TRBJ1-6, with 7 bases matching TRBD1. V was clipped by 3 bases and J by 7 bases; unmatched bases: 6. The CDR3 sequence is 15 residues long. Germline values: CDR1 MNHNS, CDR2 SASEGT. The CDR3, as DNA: TGTGCCAGCAGTGACAGGACAGGACGGAATTCACCCCTCCACTTT. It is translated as CASSDRTGRNSPLHF.

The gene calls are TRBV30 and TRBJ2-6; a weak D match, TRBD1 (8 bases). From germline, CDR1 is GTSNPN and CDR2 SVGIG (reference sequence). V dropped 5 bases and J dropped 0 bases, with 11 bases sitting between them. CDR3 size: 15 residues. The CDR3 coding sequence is TGTGCCTGGCACAGGGGGGGCTCTGGGGCCAACGTCCTGACTTTC. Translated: CAWHRGGSGANVLTF.

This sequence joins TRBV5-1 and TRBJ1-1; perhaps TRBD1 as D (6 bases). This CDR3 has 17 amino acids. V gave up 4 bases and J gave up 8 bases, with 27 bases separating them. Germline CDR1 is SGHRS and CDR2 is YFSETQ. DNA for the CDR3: TGCGCCAGCAGCCGAAACCCCACACAGGGTCGCTTTCAAGAAGCTTTCTTT. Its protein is CASSRNPTQGRFQEAFF.

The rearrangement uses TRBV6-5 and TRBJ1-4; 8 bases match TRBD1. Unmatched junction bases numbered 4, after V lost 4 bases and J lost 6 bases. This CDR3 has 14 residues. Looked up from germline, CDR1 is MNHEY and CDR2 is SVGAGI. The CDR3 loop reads CASSWSGGYEKLFF. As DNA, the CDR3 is TGTGCCAGCAGTTGGTCAGGGGGCTATGAAAAACTGTTTTTT.

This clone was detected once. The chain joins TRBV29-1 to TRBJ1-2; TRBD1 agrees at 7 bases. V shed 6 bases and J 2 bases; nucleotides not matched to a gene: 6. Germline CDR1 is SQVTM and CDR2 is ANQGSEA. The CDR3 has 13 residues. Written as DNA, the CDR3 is TGCAGCGTATTTCTGACAGGGAACTATGGCTACACCTTC. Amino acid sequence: CSVFLTGNYGYTF.

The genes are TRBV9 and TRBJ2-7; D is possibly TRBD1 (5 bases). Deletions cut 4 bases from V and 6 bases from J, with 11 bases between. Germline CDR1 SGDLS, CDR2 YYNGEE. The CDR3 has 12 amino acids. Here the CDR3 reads CASSLAGCEQYF. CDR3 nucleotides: TGTGCCAGCAGCCTGGCAGGGTGCGAGCAGTACTTC. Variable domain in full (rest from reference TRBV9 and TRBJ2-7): DSGVTQTPKHLITATGQRVTLRCSPRSGDLSVYWYQQSLDQGLQFLIQYYNGEERAKGNILERFSAQQFPDLHSELNLSSLELGDSALYFCASSLAGCEQYFGPGTRLTVT.

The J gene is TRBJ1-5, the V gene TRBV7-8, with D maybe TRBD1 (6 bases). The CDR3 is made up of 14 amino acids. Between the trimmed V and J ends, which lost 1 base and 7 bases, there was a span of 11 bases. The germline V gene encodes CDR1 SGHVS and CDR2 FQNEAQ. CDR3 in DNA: TGTGCCAGCAGCTTAGAGGGAGGGGGACAGCCCCAGCATTTT. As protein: CASSLEGGGQPQHF. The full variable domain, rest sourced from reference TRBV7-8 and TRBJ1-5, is GAGVSQSPRYKVAKRGQDVALRCDPISGHVSLFWYQQALGQGPEFLTYFQNEAQLDKSGLPSDRFFAERPEGSVSTLKIQRTQQEDSAVYLCASSLEGGGQPQHFGDGTRLSIL.

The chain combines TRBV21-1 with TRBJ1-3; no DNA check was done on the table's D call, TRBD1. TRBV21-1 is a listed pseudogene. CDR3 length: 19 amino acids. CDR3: CANKPGQPYAPGSGNTIYF. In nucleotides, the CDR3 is TGTGCCAATAAACCGGGACAGCCTTACGCTCCCGGCTCTGGAAACACCATATATTTT.

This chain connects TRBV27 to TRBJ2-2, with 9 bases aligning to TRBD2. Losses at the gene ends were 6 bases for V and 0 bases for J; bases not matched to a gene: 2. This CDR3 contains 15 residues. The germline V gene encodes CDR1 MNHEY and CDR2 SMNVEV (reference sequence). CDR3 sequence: CASSIAGANTGELFF. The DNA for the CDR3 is TGTGCCAGCAGCATAGCGGGAGCGAACACCGGGGAGCTGTTTTTT.

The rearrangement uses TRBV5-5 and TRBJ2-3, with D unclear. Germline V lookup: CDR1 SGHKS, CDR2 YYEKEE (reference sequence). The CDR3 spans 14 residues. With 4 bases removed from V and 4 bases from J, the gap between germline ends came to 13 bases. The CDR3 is CASSQDLHSDTQYF. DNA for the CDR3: TGTGCCAGCAGCCAGGATCTTCACTCAGATACGCAGTATTTT.

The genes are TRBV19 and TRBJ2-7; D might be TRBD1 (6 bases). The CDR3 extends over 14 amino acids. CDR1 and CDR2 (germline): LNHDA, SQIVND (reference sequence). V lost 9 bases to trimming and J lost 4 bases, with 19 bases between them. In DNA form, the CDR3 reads TGTGCCAGCTCTTCGGGACAAGGACGGTACGAGCAGTACTTC. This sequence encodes CASSSGQGRYEQYF.

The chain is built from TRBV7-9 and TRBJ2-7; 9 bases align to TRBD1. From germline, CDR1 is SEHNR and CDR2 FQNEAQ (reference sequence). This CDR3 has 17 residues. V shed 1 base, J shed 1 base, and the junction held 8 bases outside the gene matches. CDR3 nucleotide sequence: TGTGCCAGCAGCTTAGAATCTCGGACAGGGGTTTCCTACGAGCAGTACTTC. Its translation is CASSLESRTGVSYEQYF.

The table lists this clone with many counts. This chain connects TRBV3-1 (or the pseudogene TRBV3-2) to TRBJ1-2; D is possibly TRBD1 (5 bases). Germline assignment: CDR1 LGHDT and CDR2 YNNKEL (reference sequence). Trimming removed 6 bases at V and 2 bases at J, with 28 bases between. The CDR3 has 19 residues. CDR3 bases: TGTGCCAGCAGGAATTGGGAGGGGTTGGGACCACCAGACAACTATGGCTACACCTTC. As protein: CASRNWEGLGPPDNYGYTF.

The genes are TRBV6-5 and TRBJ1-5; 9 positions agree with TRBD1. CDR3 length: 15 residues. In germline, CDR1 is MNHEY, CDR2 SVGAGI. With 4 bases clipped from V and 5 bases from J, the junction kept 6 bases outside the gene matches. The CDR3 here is CASSSRTGGYQPQHF. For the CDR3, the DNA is TGTGCCAGCAGTTCGAGAACAGGGGGCTATCAGCCCCAGCATTTT.

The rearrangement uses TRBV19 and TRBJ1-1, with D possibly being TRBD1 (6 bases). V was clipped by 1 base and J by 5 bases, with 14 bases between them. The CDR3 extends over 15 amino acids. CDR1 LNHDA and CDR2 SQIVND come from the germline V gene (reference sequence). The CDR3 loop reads CASSIGSQGRTEAFF. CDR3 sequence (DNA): TGTGCCAGTAGTATAGGGTCACAGGGAAGGACTGAAGCTTTCTTT. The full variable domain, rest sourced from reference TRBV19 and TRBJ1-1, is DGGITQSPKYLFRKEGQNVTLSCEQNLNHDAMYWYRQDPGQGLRLIYYSQIVNDFQKGDIAEGYSVSREKKESFPLTVTSAQKNPTAFYLCASSIGSQGRTEAFFGQGTRLTVV.

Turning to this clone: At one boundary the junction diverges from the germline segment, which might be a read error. This CDR3 reads CASPPGAQETQYF. Here the CDR3 DNA reads TGTGCCAGCCCACCGGGGGCCCAAGAGACCCAGTACTTC. The chain carries TRBV18 and TRBJ2-5; either TRBD1 or TRBD2 may fit D (6 bases each). CDR1 is KGHSH, CDR2 LQKENI, per germline. The CDR3 is 13 amino acids.

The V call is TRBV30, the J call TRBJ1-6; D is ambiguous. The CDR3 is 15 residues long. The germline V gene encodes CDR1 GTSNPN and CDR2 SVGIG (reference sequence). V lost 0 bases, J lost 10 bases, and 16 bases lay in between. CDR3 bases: TGTGCCTGGAGTGTTGCGGGGAACTTTGGATCACCCCTCCACTTT. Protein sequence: CAWSVAGNFGSPLHF.

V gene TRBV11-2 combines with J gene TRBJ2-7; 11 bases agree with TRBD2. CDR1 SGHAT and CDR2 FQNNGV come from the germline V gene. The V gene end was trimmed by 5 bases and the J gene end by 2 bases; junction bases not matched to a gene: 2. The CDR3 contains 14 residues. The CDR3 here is CASSRLAGTYEQYF. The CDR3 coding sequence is TGTGCCAGCAGCCGACTAGCGGGGACCTACGAGCAGTACTTC.

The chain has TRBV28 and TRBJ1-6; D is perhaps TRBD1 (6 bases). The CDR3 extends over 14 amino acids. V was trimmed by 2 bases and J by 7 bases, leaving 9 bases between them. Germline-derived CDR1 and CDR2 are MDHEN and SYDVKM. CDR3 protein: CASSLGQQNSPLHF. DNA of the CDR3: TGTGCCAGCAGTTTAGGACAGCAAAATTCACCCCTCCACTTT.

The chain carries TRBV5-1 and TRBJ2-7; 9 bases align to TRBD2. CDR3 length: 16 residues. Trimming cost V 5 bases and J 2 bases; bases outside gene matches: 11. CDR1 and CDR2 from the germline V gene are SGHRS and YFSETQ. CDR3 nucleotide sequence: TGCGCCAGCAGTCAGGGTCCTCTAGCGGGGACCTACGAGCAGTACTTC. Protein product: CASSQGPLAGTYEQYF.

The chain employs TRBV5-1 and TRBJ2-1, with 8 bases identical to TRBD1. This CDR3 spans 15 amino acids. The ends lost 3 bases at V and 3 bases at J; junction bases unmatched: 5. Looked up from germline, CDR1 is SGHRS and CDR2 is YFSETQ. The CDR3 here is CASSSTGTGYNEQFF. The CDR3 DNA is TGCGCCAGCAGCTCGACCGGGACAGGCTACAATGAGCAGTTCTTC.

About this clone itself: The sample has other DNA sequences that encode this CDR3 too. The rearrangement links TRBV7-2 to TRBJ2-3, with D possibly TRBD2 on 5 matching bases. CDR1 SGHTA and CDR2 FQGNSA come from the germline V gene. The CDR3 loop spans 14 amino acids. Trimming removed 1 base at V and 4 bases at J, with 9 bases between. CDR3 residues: CASSLGLAADTQYF. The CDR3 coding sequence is TGTGCCAGCAGCTTAGGGCTAGCCGCAGATACGCAGTATTTT.

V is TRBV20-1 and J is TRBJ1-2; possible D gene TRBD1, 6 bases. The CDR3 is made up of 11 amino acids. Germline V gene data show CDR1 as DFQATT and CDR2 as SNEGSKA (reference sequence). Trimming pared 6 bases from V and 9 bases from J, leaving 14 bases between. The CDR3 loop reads CSASQGHSYTF. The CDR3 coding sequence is TGCAGTGCGTCACAGGGTCATAGCTACACCTTC.

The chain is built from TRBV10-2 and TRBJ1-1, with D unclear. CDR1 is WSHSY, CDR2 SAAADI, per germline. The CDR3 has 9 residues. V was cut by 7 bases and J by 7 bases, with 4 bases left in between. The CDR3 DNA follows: TGCGCCAGCACGTTTGAAGCTTTCTTT. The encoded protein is CASTFEAFF.

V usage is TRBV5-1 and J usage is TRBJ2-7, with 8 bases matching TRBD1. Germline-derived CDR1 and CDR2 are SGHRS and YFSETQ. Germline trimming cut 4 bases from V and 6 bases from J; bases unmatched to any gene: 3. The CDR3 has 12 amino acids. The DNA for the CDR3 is TGCGCCAGCAGCGTCGACAGGGGCGAGCAGTACTTC. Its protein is CASSVDRGEQYF.

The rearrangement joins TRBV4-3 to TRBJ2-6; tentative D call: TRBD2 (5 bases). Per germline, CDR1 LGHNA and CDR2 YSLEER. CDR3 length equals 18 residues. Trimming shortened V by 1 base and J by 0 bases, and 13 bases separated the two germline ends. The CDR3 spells CASSQGRAPSSGANVLTF. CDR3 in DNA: TGCGCCAGCAGCCAAGGGCGGGCCCCCAGCTCTGGGGCCAACGTCCTGACTTTC.

CDR3 sequence: CASSLTPGTGNGYTF. CDR3 in DNA: TGTGCCAGCAGCTTAACCCCCGGGACAGGGAATGGCTACACCTTC. J is TRBJ1-2 and V is TRBV11-1; the match to TRBD1 covers 9 bases. This CDR3 spans 15 amino acids. V shed 2 bases and J 6 bases; nucleotides not matched to a gene: 7. The germline CDR1 and CDR2 sequences are SGHAT and FQDESV (reference sequence).

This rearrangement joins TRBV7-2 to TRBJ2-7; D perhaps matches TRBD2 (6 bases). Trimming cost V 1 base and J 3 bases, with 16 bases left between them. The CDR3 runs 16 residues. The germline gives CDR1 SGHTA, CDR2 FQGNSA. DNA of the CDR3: TGTGCCAGCAGCTTAGTGGGGGGTACGACGAACTACGAGCAGTACTTC. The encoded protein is CASSLVGGTTNYEQYF.

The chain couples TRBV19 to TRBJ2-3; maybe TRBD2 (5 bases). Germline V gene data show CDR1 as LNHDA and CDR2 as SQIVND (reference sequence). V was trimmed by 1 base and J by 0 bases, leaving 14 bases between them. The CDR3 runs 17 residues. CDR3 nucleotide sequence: TGTGCCAGTAGTATAGTGGGTCTGCGGGCTAGCACAGATACGCAGTATTTT. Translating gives CASSIVGLRASTDTQYF.

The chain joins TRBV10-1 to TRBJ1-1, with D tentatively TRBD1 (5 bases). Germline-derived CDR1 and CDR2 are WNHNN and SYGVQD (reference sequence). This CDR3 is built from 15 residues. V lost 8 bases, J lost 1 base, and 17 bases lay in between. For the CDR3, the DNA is TGCGCCAGCCCCCAGGAGGGGCGATCGAACACTGAAGCTTTCTTT. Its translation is CASPQEGRSNTEAFF.